This passage covers 11 T cell receptor beta chains from one sample sequenced in a study of beta chain features in type 1 diabetes. All of the isolated RNA was reverse transcribed, so expressed TCRB transcripts were sequenced. Assay: immunoSEQ multiplex PCR; the TCRdb copy retains only in-frame clones and omits some. The data contain some 44,000 clones, roughly 70% of them seen just once; the ten biggest clones take up approximately 2%. No antigen is known for these receptors. Study-wide results and caveats: Significant though moderate, a shortening of TCRB CDR3s appeared in all four CD4+ subsets of Type 1 diabetes patients.

The specimen was Tregs from blood. These receptors came from a woman aged 18-30 years with type 1 diabetes.

The rearrangement links TRBV7-3 to TRBJ2-1, with 11 positions matching TRBD2. The CDR3 runs 15 residues. J gave up 10 bases and V 5 bases, and 10 bases lay outside the gene matches. Germline CDR1 is SGHTA and CDR2 is FQGTGA. CDR3 sequence reads: CASSPTSGTFEEQFF. The CDR3 coding sequence is TGTGCCAGCAGCCCGACTAGCGGGACCTTTGAGGAGCAGTTCTTC.

V usage is TRBV5-1 and J usage is TRBJ2-5; a possible D gene is TRBD1 (6 bases). Looked up from germline, CDR1 is SGHRS and CDR2 is YFSETQ. V dropped 5 bases and J dropped 5 bases, with 13 bases sitting between them. There are 13 residues in the CDR3. The chain's CDR3 is CASRWGPPETQYF. The CDR3 DNA is TGCGCCAGCAGATGGGGGCCTCCCGAGACCCAGTACTTC.

The V and J genes are TRBV21-1 and TRBJ2-1; TRBD2 is taken as the D call from the table, unchecked against the DNA. TRBV21-1 is annotated as a pseudogene. This CDR3 contains 18 residues. The CDR3 here is CASSKVGEAGLSYNEQFF. CDR3 sequence (DNA): TGTGCCAGCAGCAAAGTTGGGGAGGCGGGGTTATCCTACAATGAGCAGTTCTTC.

The chain joins TRBV7-9 to TRBJ2-5; a weak D match, TRBD2 (7 bases). The V end was cut by 2 bases, the J end by 11 bases, with 21 bases between. Germline CDR1 SEHNR, CDR2 FQNEAQ (reference sequence). CDR3 length equals 15 residues. CDR3 in amino acids: CASSLSWEGVNEQYF. The CDR3 DNA reads TGTGCCAGCAGCTTAAGTTGGGAGGGGGTGAATGAGCAGTACTTC.

The J gene is TRBJ1-1, the V gene TRBV5-5; 9 bases fit TRBD1. Germline CDR1 reads SGHKS; CDR2 reads YYEKEE (reference sequence). V gave up 5 bases and J gave up 1 base; unmatched junction bases: 3. This CDR3 has 14 amino acids. CDR3 amino acids: CASRWGQGNTEAFF. The CDR3 nucleotides are TGTGCCAGCAGGTGGGGACAGGGGAACACTGAAGCTTTCTTT.

The chain recombines TRBV7-2 with TRBJ1-6, with a weak D call TRBD1 (5 bases). The germline CDR1 and CDR2 sequences are SGHTA and FQGNSA. CDR3 size: 15 residues. V was shortened by 0 bases and J by 7 bases, with 10 bases between the two germline ends. The DNA for the CDR3 is TGTGCCAGCAGCTTAGCTTCGACAGCCAATTCACCCCTCCACTTT. Translated: CASSLASTANSPLHF.

This clone was picked up a small number of times. The rearrangement links TRBV5-1 to TRBJ1-2; no clear D. The ends were cut back, 4 bases at V and 4 bases at J, with 8 bases in the middle. CDR1 and CDR2 (germline): SGHRS, YFSETQ. The CDR3 spans 12 residues. Here the CDR3 DNA reads TGCGCCAGCAGCCTGAGCTCCTATGGCTACACCTTC. Amino acid sequence: CASSLSSYGYTF.

The chain carries TRBV7-9 and TRBJ2-7, with unresolved D. CDR1 and CDR2 from the germline V gene are SEHNR and FQNEAQ (reference sequence). The germline V and J ends were trimmed by 5 bases and 0 bases, with 11 bases remaining between them. The CDR3 loop spans 14 amino acids. The CDR3 bases are TGTGCCAGCAGCCCCTCGCAGGTCTCCTACGAGCAGTACTTC. This codes for CASSPSQVSYEQYF.

The rearrangement links TRBV5-4 to TRBJ1-5, with D perhaps TRBD1 (5 bases). Trimming stripped 2 bases from V and 0 bases from J, with 21 bases between. The CDR3 totals 19 residues. Germline V gene data show CDR1 as SGHNT and CDR2 as YYREEE (reference sequence). In DNA form, the CDR3 reads TGTGCCAGCAGCTTCCGGTGGGGCCGGGGGGGGTATAGCAATCAGCCCCAGCATTTT. This sequence encodes CASSFRWGRGGYSNQPQHF.

The chain links TRBV19 to TRBJ1-5; TRBD1 matches 7 bases. CDR1 is LNHDA, CDR2 SQIVND, per germline (reference sequence). There are 13 residues in the CDR3. Unmatched junction bases numbered 6, after V lost 4 bases and J lost 9 bases. The CDR3 region is CASSRDSPGPQHF. The CDR3 DNA is TGTGCCAGTAGTAGGGACAGCCCAGGGCCCCAGCATTTT.

The chain combines TRBV19 with TRBJ2-6; a weak D match, TRBD1 (5 bases). CDR3 length: 15 residues. Trimming took 6 bases from V and 4 from J, leaving 13 bases between them. Germline V CDR1 and CDR2: LNHDA, SQIVND (reference sequence). Written as DNA, the CDR3 is TGTGCCAGTAGACCCCAGGGAACCGGGGCCAACGTCCTGACTTTC. Its translation: CASRPQGTGANVLTF.